This T cell receptor beta chain was captured by sequencing in a study of T cells in Graves' hyperthyroidism and ophthalmopathy (dated by TCRdb to about 2019). Turning to the overall study: Peripheral blood was sampled at the time of initial diagnosis, prior to any treatment. The 85 to 100 discovery patients were divided at random into training and test sets in a 7:3 ratio. A discovery cohort of fewer than 110 patients, roughly 45 with Graves' ophthalmopathy and 57 with stable Graves' hyperthyroidism, was used to find distinguishing TCR V-J signatures. In several Graves' hyperthyroidism patients, the study also compared T-cell repertoires from thyroid tissue with T-cell repertoires from blood. The paper describes TCR Vbeta CDR3 sequencing of some 130 peripheral blood samples, made up of roughly 45 ophthalmopathy patients, around 78 hyperthyroidism patients and around 17 progressor patients. An independent validation cohort of 18 to 20 hyperthyroidism patients and about 15 patients who later progressed to ophthalmopathy tested prospective prediction of ophthalmopathy. Following sampling, methimazole starting at 30 mg daily was given to hyperthyroidism patients, and high-dose intravenous methylprednisolone was given to ophthalmopathy patients. What the study reported, not specific to this receptor: A 13 V-J signature model separated ophthalmopathy from stable hyperthyroidism, with about 90% sensitivity and about 81% specificity in cross-validation and 80%/75% in testing. Blood samples also contained most of the expanded thyroid clonotypes (frequency above 0.001), which suggests that blood repertoires may reflect thyroid immune responses. No statistical method was used to set the sample size in advance, and investigators knew the group allocation. In validation, the model predicted progression to ophthalmopathy a median of roughly 6.2 months before onset, with approximately 68% sensitivity and about 75% specificity.

The TCR beta CDR3 regions were amplified from RNA transcripts. The first round of RT-PCR for the TCR CDR3 was performed with the HTBI primer set and the Qiagen OneStep RT-PCR kit. Libraries were constructed in a second round of multiplex PCR, after which size selection and purification were carried out. Sequencing of the libraries was done on an Illumina HiSeq2000 using paired-end 100 bp reads. The original methods were these. SOAPnuke was used to process the raw data, throwing out any read that contained adapters or uncalled bases, had a mean Phred below 15, or lacked an exact constant-primer or identifier match. COPE v1.2.5 was used to merge high-quality paired reads, and clonotypes were defined as unique nucleotide sequences. Clonotypes were aligned to IMGT TRBV, TRBD and TRBJ reference segments using MiTCR v1.1. The analysis included only V-J combinations with a frequency above 0.0001, which together covered 98% to 99.2% of the repertoires. A TCS score was defined as the ratio between F50 (clonal expansion) and ExV (chaos), using BLOSUM62-based TCRdist between CDR3 peptides within each V-J. Welch's t-statistics and random forest reduced 514 V-J features to 13, which were used in a naive Bayes classifier (R e1071). TCRdb passed the public sequencing reads through fastp at Q25 and MiXCR, retaining productive beta sequences. Here each entry gathers all rows of one CDR3 protein and keeps the most common genes and DNA. TCRdb's processing, not the study's, gives the V and J calls here. Here the sample has approximately 410,000 distinct CDR3 sequences; 14% to 15% occur a single time. Roughly 13% of the sample is in the top ten clones.

This clonotype was counted at least ten times. Its antigen is not yet known. It has no much larger one-base neighbor in the sample; base qualities were not kept. Trimming at the junction amounts to 7 bases on V and 5 bases on J, and the germline ends lie 18 bases apart. The CDR3, from cysteine to phenylalanine, totals 14 residues. Kept here is only the CDR3 DNA, which spans 42 bases and is read in frame from base 1. The germline V gene encodes CDR1 MNHNS and CDR2 SASEGT. Ophthalmopathy patients had moderately to severely active disease, with a Clinical Activity Score of 3 or more, a NOSPECS grade of 4 or more, and a disease duration of less than 3 months. Exclusion was applied to patients with uncontrolled infections, other autoimmune diseases, pregnancy or lactation. Diagnoses were based on clinical symptoms, serum thyroxine and TRAb, thyroid ultrasound and orbital computed tomography. PBMCs were separated from over 9 ml of fresh peripheral blood using Ficoll-Paque density gradient centrifugation. Trizol reagent was used to extract total RNA, and RNA quality was then checked on an Agilent 2100 Bioanalyzer.

The specimen was blood. The chain employs TRBV6-1 and TRBJ2-7, and perhaps TRBD2 as D gene, on 6 matching bases. The clonotype comes from a man in his late teens or twenties with Graves' ophthalmopathy. The CDR3 loop reads CASTARRGPNEQYF. The nucleotide sequence reads as follows: TGTGCCAGCACCGCCCGGAGGGGCCCCAACGAGCAGTACTTC.